This TCR beta chain was obtained from a study of OX40 agonist ivuxolimab in advanced cancers. Whole-study context: Hepatocellular carcinoma, melanoma, renal cell or head and neck cancer was diagnosed in the dose-escalation patients. Partial responses were achieved by three patients, one with hepatocellular carcinoma and two with cutaneous melanoma.

The germline gives CDR1 SEHNR, CDR2 FQNEAQ (reference sequence). This CDR3 comprises 16 residues. Losses at the gene ends were 4 bases for V and 7 bases for J; bases not matched to a gene: 7. A note on this clone: Its antigen is unknown.

Study-wide findings and caveats: Expanded clones were, on average, more numerous among CD8+ T cells than CD4+.

Excluded were patients having autoimmune disease history or systemic immunosuppression. TCRdb's copy holds only in-frame clones and misses some; the assay was immunoSEQ multiplex PCR. Here the sample spans around 20,000 clones, around 83% being singletons. V usage is TRBV7-9 and J usage is TRBJ2-1; 13 bases align to TRBD2. The sequenced sample was CD4+ or CD8+ T cells sorted from blood, obtained in a trial of the OX40 agonist ivuxolimab. The clonotype was recovered from an adult with an advanced solid tumor such as melanoma, head and neck, liver or kidney cancer. CDR3 DNA: TGTGCCAGCAGCTCGCCGACTAGCGGGAGGATGAATGAGCAGTTCTTC. This sequence encodes CASSSPTSGRMNEQFF. Based on the CDR3 plus reference TRBV7-9 and TRBJ2-1, the full variable domain is DTGVSQNPRHKITKRGQNVTFRCDPISEHNRLYWYRQTLGQGPEFLTYFQNEAQLEKSRLLSDRFSAERPKGSFSTLEIQRTEQGDSAMYLCASSSPTSGRMNEQFFGPGTRLTVL.